This T cell receptor beta chain was sequenced during a study of blood T cell repertoires in COVID-19. Study background: The United States, Italy and Spain were the sources of the acute and convalescent COVID-19 samples. Sample material is recorded as cDNA or gDNA derived from T cells, B-cell-depleted T cells, or PBMCs.

Per the study methods: Reference gene primer amplification gave nucleated cell count estimates. Sequencing used immunoSEQ multiplex PCR; TCRdb keeps in-frame clones, though not all of them. V and J calls and clone size are given by that table; D and trimming were obtained from the DNA. The sample consists of roughly 190,000 clones, more than 75% of them appearing once. This clone came up once. The same CDR3 arises from other DNA sequences in this sample as well. The V gene lost 1 base and the J gene lost 0 bases, with 7 bases spanning the gap. Germline CDR1 SGHNT, CDR2 YENEEA. The CDR3 consists of 14 residues.

The chain carries TRBV11-3 and TRBJ2-7, with a possible D match to TRBD1 (5 bases). The TCR comes from a man between 65 and 85 years old with acute or convalescent COVID-19. Input material: peripheral blood. The CDR3 is CASSLGQSSYEQYF. CDR3 coding DNA: TGTGCCAGCAGCTTAGGACAGTCCTCCTACGAGCAGTACTTC.